This is a list of T cell receptor beta chains from one sample in a study of shared clonotypes between healthy human individuals. TCRdb's copy holds only in-frame clones and misses some; the assay was immunoSEQ multiplex PCR. Here the sample spans a few hundred thousand clones, roughly 79% being singletons. The sequenced sample consisted of PBMCs. The receptors shown here come from a woman in her thirties or forties in good health. Some clones in this sample may be carry-over from other donors' samples. CDR3s include the opening cysteine and the closing phenylalanine or tryptophan. D genes are given only for firm matches. Rows may omit the clone size; those that give it use once, few, many or a size class.

J gene: TRBJ2-5
V gene: TRBV7-8
D gene: -
clone size: -
CDR3 length: 14
CDR3 protein: CASSLGRRQETQYF
CDR3 DNA: TGTGCCAGCAGCTTAGGTAGACGACAAGAGACCCAGTACTTC

J gene: TRBJ2-7
V gene: TRBV7-9
D gene: TRBD2
clone size: -
CDR3 length: 15
CDR3 protein: CASKGLAVQGYEQYF
CDR3 DNA: TGTGCCAGCAAGGGACTAGCGGTCCAGGGGTACGAGCAGTACTTC

J gene: TRBJ2-1
V gene: TRBV7-2
D gene: TRBD2
clone size: -
CDR3 length: 15
CDR3 protein: CASSLDGTRSNEQFF
CDR3 DNA: TGTGCCAGCAGCTTAGATGGGACTAGGTCCAATGAGCAGTTCTTC

J gene: TRBJ2-1
V gene: TRBV29-1
D gene: TRBD2
clone size: -
CDR3 length: 15
CDR3 protein: CSVGSGSSGYNEQFF
CDR3 DNA: TGCAGCGTTGGGAGTGGTTCTAGCGGATACAATGAGCAGTTCTTC

J gene: TRBJ2-1
V gene: TRBV5-6
D gene: TRBD2
clone size: -
CDR3 length: 15
CDR3 protein: CASSTGTSGYNEQFF
CDR3 DNA: TGTGCCAGCAGCACCGGGACTAGCGGGTACAATGAGCAGTTCTTC

J gene: TRBJ1-5
V gene: TRBV6-6
D gene: TRBD1
clone size: -
CDR3 length: 15
CDR3 protein: CASSWDRASNQPQHF
CDR3 DNA: TGTGCCAGCAGCTGGGACAGGGCAAGCAATCAGCCCCAGCATTTT

J gene: TRBJ2-3
V gene: TRBV7-2
D gene: -
clone size: many
CDR3 length: 14
CDR3 protein: CASSFLGSSDTQYF
CDR3 DNA: TGTGCCAGCAGCTTTCTGGGGAGCTCAGATACGCAGTATTTT

J gene: TRBJ2-3
V gene: TRBV28
D gene: TRBD2
clone size: few
CDR3 length: 15
CDR3 protein: CASRRLAGDTDTQYF
CDR3 DNA: TGTGCCAGCAGAAGACTAGCGGGAGACACAGATACGCAGTATTTT

J gene: TRBJ1-2
V gene: TRBV28
D gene: -
clone size: -
CDR3 length: 13
CDR3 protein: CASSERLHGLYTF
CDR3 DNA: TGTGCCAGCAGTGAAAGACTACACGGCCTCTACACCTTC

J gene: TRBJ1-3
V gene: TRBV9
D gene: -
clone size: -
CDR3 length: 14
CDR3 protein: CASTEDSSGNTIYF
CDR3 DNA: TGTGCCAGCACGGAAGACAGCTCTGGAAACACCATATATTTT

J gene: TRBJ2-3
V gene: TRBV2
D gene: -
clone size: few
CDR3 length: 14
CDR3 protein: CASSASLPTDTQYF
CDR3 DNA: TGTGCCAGCAGTGCTAGCCTCCCAACAGATACGCAGTATTTT

J gene: TRBJ2-3
V gene: TRBV11-2
D gene: TRBD2
clone size: -
CDR3 length: 15
CDR3 protein: CASSRGLANTDTQYF
CDR3 DNA: TGTGCCAGCAGCCGGGGACTAGCGAACACAGATACGCAGTATTTT

J gene: TRBJ2-1
V gene: TRBV15
D gene: TRBD2
clone size: many
CDR3 length: 15
CDR3 protein: CATSRVAGSYNEQFF
CDR3 DNA: TGTGCCACCAGCAGAGTAGCGGGGTCGTACAATGAGCAGTTCTTC

J gene: TRBJ2-2
V gene: TRBV10-1
D gene: -
clone size: -
CDR3 length: 13
CDR3 protein: CASSSPQTGELFF
CDR3 DNA: TGCGCCAGCAGTTCCCCTCAAACCGGGGAGCTGTTTTTT

J gene: TRBJ2-7
V gene: TRBV6-1
D gene: -
clone size: medium-sized
CDR3 length: 12
CDR3 protein: CASSDLPYEQYF
CDR3 DNA: TGTGCCAGCAGTGATTTGCCCTACGAGCAGTACTTC

J gene: TRBJ2-5
V gene: TRBV11-2
D gene: TRBD2
clone size: -
CDR3 length: 17
CDR3 protein: CASSLARWTSGRETQYF
CDR3 DNA: TGTGCCAGCAGCCTCGCTCGTTGGACTAGCGGGCGGGAGACCCAGTACTTC

J gene: TRBJ1-4
V gene: TRBV30
D gene: -
clone size: -
CDR3 length: 16
CDR3 protein: CAWSPKTGYRDEKLFF
CDR3 DNA: TGTGCCTGGAGTCCAAAAACAGGGTATAGGGATGAAAAACTGTTTTTT

J gene: TRBJ2-5
V gene: TRBV10-3
D gene: TRBD2
clone size: -
CDR3 length: 13
CDR3 protein: CAISASGQETQYF
CDR3 DNA: TGTGCCATCAGTGCTAGCGGACAAGAGACCCAGTACTTC

J gene: TRBJ2-5
V gene: TRBV30
D gene: -
clone size: -
CDR3 length: 13
CDR3 protein: CAWSAEAWETQYF
CDR3 DNA: TGTGCCTGGAGTGCTGAGGCCTGGGAGACCCAGTACTTC

J gene: TRBJ1-5
V gene: TRBV11-2
D gene: TRBD1
clone size: -
CDR3 length: 15
CDR3 protein: CASSLTGGGNQPQHF
CDR3 DNA: TGTGCCAGCAGCCTGACAGGGGGGGGCAATCAGCCCCAGCATTTT

J gene: TRBJ2-4
V gene: TRBV4-1
D gene: -
clone size: -
CDR3 length: 16
CDR3 protein: CASSQETGIAKNIQYF
CDR3 DNA: TGCGCCAGCAGCCAAGAAACAGGGATAGCCAAAAACATTCAGTACTTC

J gene: TRBJ2-2
V gene: TRBV7-2
D gene: TRBD1
clone size: few
CDR3 length: 16
CDR3 protein: CASSLASGQTTGELFF
CDR3 DNA: TGTGCCAGCAGCTTAGCATCGGGACAGACGACCGGGGAGCTGTTTTTT

J gene: TRBJ2-1
V gene: TRBV6-1
D gene: -
clone size: -
CDR3 length: 17
CDR3 protein: CASSEPPSGKRDNEQFF
CDR3 DNA: TGTGCCAGCAGTGAACCCCCTTCAGGGAAGAGGGACAATGAGCAGTTCTTC

J gene: TRBJ1-2
V gene: TRBV15
D gene: TRBD1
clone size: few
CDR3 length: 13
CDR3 protein: CATSRDSYYGYTF
CDR3 DNA: TGTGCCACCAGTAGGGACAGCTACTATGGCTACACCTTC

J gene: TRBJ2-2
V gene: TRBV28
D gene: -
clone size: -
CDR3 length: 13
CDR3 protein: CASAREFGGELFF
CDR3 DNA: TGTGCCAGTGCCCGTGAGTTTGGCGGGGAGCTGTTTTTT

J gene: TRBJ2-7
V gene: TRBV6-5
D gene: TRBD1
clone size: -
CDR3 length: 14
CDR3 protein: CASSLDRGPYEQYF
CDR3 DNA: TGTGCCAGCAGTTTGGACAGGGGGCCCTACGAGCAGTACTTC

J gene: TRBJ2-3
V gene: TRBV5-4
D gene: -
clone size: many
CDR3 length: 17
CDR3 protein: CASSRSGLPLLTDTQYF
CDR3 DNA: TGTGCCAGCAGCCGGAGCGGACTACCCCTTCTCACAGATACGCAGTATTTT

J gene: TRBJ1-5
V gene: TRBV19
D gene: -
clone size: -
CDR3 length: 16
CDR3 protein: CASSIYPWQGSQPQHF
CDR3 DNA: TGTGCCAGTAGTATATACCCCTGGCAGGGATCCCAGCCCCAGCATTTT

J gene: TRBJ2-5
V gene: TRBV5-1
D gene: -
clone size: -
CDR3 length: 14
CDR3 protein: CASSFLIPQETQYF
CDR3 DNA: TGCGCCAGCAGCTTTCTGATCCCCCAAGAGACCCAGTACTTC

J gene: TRBJ2-2
V gene: TRBV28
D gene: -
clone size: -
CDR3 length: 16
CDR3 protein: CASSLLFRGNTGELFF
CDR3 DNA: TGTGCCAGCAGCCTCCTCTTTAGGGGGAACACCGGGGAGCTGTTTTTT

J gene: TRBJ2-5
V gene: TRBV5-1
D gene: TRBD2
clone size: -
CDR3 length: 14
CDR3 protein: CASSVNSGKETQYF
CDR3 DNA: TGCGCCAGCAGCGTAAATAGCGGGAAAGAGACCCAGTACTTC

J gene: TRBJ2-1
V gene: TRBV18
D gene: -
clone size: -
CDR3 length: 15
CDR3 protein: CASSPGPSSYNEQFF
CDR3 DNA: TGTGCCAGCTCACCAGGACCGAGCTCCTACAATGAGCAGTTCTTC

J gene: TRBJ1-2
V gene: TRBV30
D gene: -
clone size: -
CDR3 length: 11
CDR3 protein: CAWSVRSGYTF
CDR3 DNA: TGTGCCTGGAGTGTACGGAGCGGCTACACCTTC

J gene: TRBJ2-7
V gene: TRBV13
D gene: -
clone size: -
CDR3 length: 15
CDR3 protein: CASSLRPQSIYEQYF
CDR3 DNA: TGTGCCAGCAGCCTCCGGCCCCAAAGTATCTACGAGCAGTACTTC

J gene: TRBJ1-1
V gene: TRBV6-5
D gene: -
clone size: -
CDR3 length: 13
CDR3 protein: CASSYVRGTEAFF
CDR3 DNA: TGTGCCAGCAGTTACGTCAGGGGAACTGAAGCTTTCTTT

J gene: TRBJ2-7
V gene: TRBV7-8
D gene: -
clone size: -
CDR3 length: 13
CDR3 protein: CASSLEITGEQYF
CDR3 DNA: TGTGCCAGCAGCTTAGAAATTACTGGCGAGCAGTACTTC

J gene: TRBJ2-3
V gene: TRBV18
D gene: -
clone size: -
CDR3 length: 15
CDR3 protein: CASSASQDKPNTQYF
CDR3 DNA: TGTGCCAGCTCAGCGTCCCAGGACAAACCAAATACGCAGTATTTT

J gene: TRBJ1-1
V gene: TRBV30
D gene: -
clone size: once
CDR3 length: 14
CDR3 protein: CAWIYGARDTEAFF
CDR3 DNA: TGTGCCTGGATTTACGGGGCAAGGGACACTGAAGCTTTCTTT

J gene: TRBJ2-2
V gene: TRBV5-1
D gene: -
clone size: -
CDR3 length: 15
CDR3 protein: CASSESGPNTGELFF
CDR3 DNA: TGCGCCAGCAGCGAATCGGGACCCAACACCGGGGAGCTGTTTTTT

J gene: TRBJ1-1
V gene: TRBV30
D gene: -
clone size: -
CDR3 length: 12
CDR3 protein: CAWSRGDTEAFF
CDR3 DNA: TGTGCCTGGAGCCGGGGGGACACTGAAGCTTTCTTT

J gene: TRBJ2-7
V gene: TRBV28
D gene: -
clone size: -
CDR3 length: 14
CDR3 protein: CASSLRGASYEQYF
CDR3 DNA: TGTGCCAGCAGTTTACGGGGGGCCTCCTACGAGCAGTACTTC

J gene: TRBJ1-1
V gene: TRBV27
D gene: -
clone size: -
CDR3 length: 13
CDR3 protein: CASSLTGSTEAFF
CDR3 DNA: TGTGCCAGCAGCCTCACCGGAAGCACTGAAGCTTTCTTT

J gene: TRBJ2-3
V gene: TRBV9
D gene: TRBD1
clone size: -
CDR3 length: 13
CDR3 protein: CASSATGPDTQYF
CDR3 DNA: TGTGCCAGCAGCGCGACAGGGCCAGATACGCAGTATTTT

J gene: TRBJ1-5
V gene: TRBV19
D gene: TRBD1
clone size: -
CDR3 length: 15
CDR3 protein: CASSIDGPGGQPQHF
CDR3 DNA: TGTGCCAGTAGTATAGATGGGCCAGGGGGTCAGCCCCAGCATTTT

J gene: TRBJ1-1
V gene: TRBV7-9
D gene: TRBD1
clone size: -
CDR3 length: 14
CDR3 protein: CASRTTGVGTEAFF
CDR3 DNA: TGTGCCAGCAGGACTACAGGGGTCGGCACTGAAGCTTTCTTT

J gene: TRBJ2-3
V gene: TRBV5-6
D gene: TRBD2
clone size: -
CDR3 length: 17
CDR3 protein: CASSEIGTSGNTDTQYF
CDR3 DNA: TGTGCCAGCAGCGAAATCGGGACTAGCGGGAACACAGATACGCAGTATTTT

J gene: TRBJ2-7
V gene: TRBV7-9
D gene: -
clone size: -
CDR3 length: 13
CDR3 protein: CASKRGDSYEQYF
CDR3 DNA: TGTGCCAGCAAGCGAGGGGACTCCTACGAGCAGTACTTC

J gene: TRBJ2-3
V gene: TRBV29-1
D gene: TRBD1
clone size: -
CDR3 length: 13
CDR3 protein: CSARQGFGDTQYF
CDR3 DNA: TGCAGCGCCAGACAGGGGTTTGGGGATACGCAGTATTTT